This T cell receptor (beta chain) was obtained from a study of T cell responses to AZD1222 COVID-19 vaccine. The V gene's germline CDR1 is SGHNT and CDR2 YYREEE (reference sequence). Deletions cut 1 base from V and 6 bases from J, with 8 bases between. This CDR3 spans 13 amino acids. Measured with immunoSEQ multiplex PCR; TCRdb has only the in-frame clones, and not every one. The sample holds around 80,000 clones, 70% to 90% seen once. The sample was peripheral blood, taken 28 days after the second AZD1222 dose. The source is an adult who received the AZD1222 COVID-19 vaccine. The chain combines TRBV5-4 with TRBJ2-1, with no clear D. The CDR3 loop reads CASSLLLSNEQFF. The CDR3 coding sequence is TGTGCCAGCAGCTTGTTGCTGTCCAATGAGCAGTTCTTC.